The rows below give T cell receptor beta chains drawn from one sample of a study of blood T cell repertoires in COVID-19. The method was immunoSEQ multiplex PCR; TCRdb's version includes in-frame clones alone and lacks a portion of them. The sample has some 260,000 clones, approximately 88% seen once. The sequenced material came from peripheral blood. The receptors originated from a woman aged 25 to 39 with acute or convalescent COVID-19. The CDR3 runs from the conserved cysteine through the conserved F or W. D genes are given only for firm matches. Clone size appears in some rows only: once, few, many, or a class for an expanded clone.

TRBV7-2,TRBD2,18,TRBJ2-1,NA,CASSLWLAGGSSYNEQFF,TGTGCCAGCAGCCTTTGGCTAGCGGGAGGGAGCTCCTACAATGAGCAGTTCTTC
TRBV29-1,NA,14,TRBJ1-6,NA,CSAVVGGDNSPLHF,TGCAGCGCCGTCGTCGGAGGAGATAATTCACCCCTCCACTTT
TRBV30,TRBD2,12,TRBJ2-7,NA,CAGTSGSLEQYF,TGTGCCGGGACTAGCGGGAGCCTCGAGCAGTACTTC
TRBV29-1,TRBD2,15,TRBJ2-5,NA,CSVEVRTSGGETQYF,TGCAGCGTTGAAGTTCGGACTAGCGGCGGGGAGACCCAGTACTTC
TRBV19,NA,11,TRBJ2-2,NA,CASRGTGELFF,TGTGCCAGCAGGGGAACCGGGGAGCTGTTTTTT
TRBV30,TRBD1,13,TRBJ1-2,NA,CAWSGTGNYGYTF,TGTGCCTGGAGTGGGACAGGAAACTATGGCTACACCTTC
TRBV9,TRBD2,16,TRBJ2-1,NA,CASSVGGGGAYNEQFF,TGTGCCAGCAGCGTAGGCGGGGGGGGAGCCTACAATGAGCAGTTCTTC
TRBV19,NA,18,TRBJ2-6,NA,CASKVGTRAFSGANVLTF,TGTGCCAGTAAAGTAGGGACACGGGCCTTTTCTGGGGCCAACGTCCTGACTTTC
TRBV6-5,NA,15,TRBJ2-2,NA,CASMLAVPQSGELFF,TGTGCCAGCATGTTGGCGGTCCCCCAATCCGGGGAGCTGTTTTTT
TRBV7-8,TRBD1,15,TRBJ2-7,NA,CASSVGQGVTYEQYF,TGTGCCAGCAGCGTAGGACAGGGGGTCACCTACGAGCAGTACTTC
TRBV6-6,NA,15,TRBJ2-5,once,CASSRLVQNQETQYF,TGTGCCAGCAGTCGACTGGTACAGAATCAAGAGACCCAGTACTTC
TRBV25-1,TRBD1,16,TRBJ2-3,once,CASSPVGQGQADTQYF,TGTGCCAGCAGTCCTGTGGGACAGGGGCAGGCAGATACGCAGTATTTT
TRBV6-5,NA,15,TRBJ2-1,NA,CASSYPREPRNEQFF,TGTGCCAGCAGTTACCCCCGGGAACCTAGGAATGAGCAGTTCTTC
TRBV7-7,TRBD2,16,TRBJ2-1,NA,CASSPRGGLAINEQFF,TGTGCTAGCAGCCCACGAGGGGGACTAGCCATCAATGAGCAGTTCTTC
TRBV19,TRBD1,17,TRBJ1-5,NA,CASSVPTGLGAKQPQHF,TGTGCCAGTAGTGTCCCGACAGGGTTAGGGGCCAAGCAGCCCCAGCATTTT
TRBV5-4,TRBD1,15,TRBJ2-3,NA,CASSWRQGGTDTQYF,TGTGCCAGCAGCTGGCGACAGGGCGGTACGGATACGCAGTATTTT
TRBV7-2,NA,14,TRBJ2-7,NA,CASSLGGKGYEQYF,TGTGCCAGCAGCTTAGGGGGCAAGGGCTACGAGCAGTACTTC
TRBV9,NA,15,TRBJ1-2,NA,CASSARAGGSYGYTF,TGTGCCAGCAGCGCCCGGGCGGGGGGGAGCTATGGCTACACCTTC
TRBV4-1,TRBD2,19,TRBJ2-1,NA,CASSQDMSSSGRVYAEQFF,TGCGCCAGCAGCCAAGATATGAGTTCTAGCGGGAGAGTGTATGCTGAGCAGTTCTTC
TRBV5-5,NA,13,TRBJ1-1,NA,CASSSDLNTEAFF,TGTGCCAGCAGCTCAGACTTGAACACTGAAGCTTTCTTT
TRBV2,TRBD1,13,TRBJ1-1,NA,CASGGQGGTEAFF,TGTGCCAGCGGGGGACAGGGAGGAACTGAAGCTTTCTTT
TRBV7-9,NA,16,TRBJ2-2,NA,CASSTWPGVNTGELFF,TGTGCCAGCAGCACCTGGCCAGGGGTGAACACCGGGGAGCTGTTTTTT